Listed below are T cell receptor beta chains from one sample, sequenced in a study of T cells after yellow fever vaccination. TCRdb processed the 5' RACE reads anew with MiXCR; each CDR3 protein has one entry. The repertoire holds about 430,000 distinct CDR3 sequences, with over 15% as singletons. Sample: PBMCs, taken before the yellow fever booster vaccination. The receptors stem from a young man who received the YFV17D yellow fever vaccine. Both conserved end residues are part of each CDR3. A D gene is named only where the DNA matches it firmly. The size of a clone is reported for some rows only, either as once, few or many, or as a class for expanded clones.

TRBD2 TRBJ2-2 few TRBV10-3 TGTGCCATCAGCGACACTAGCGGGGGAACTAACACCGGGGAGCTGTTTTTT CAISDTSGGTNTGELFF
TRBD1 TRBJ2-3 - TRBV3-1 TGTGCCAGCAGTATACAGGGGCGTCCACCAAGGGATACGCAGTATTTT CASSIQGRPPRDTQYF
- TRBJ2-2 once TRBV3-1 TGTGCCAGCAGCCAAGCCCTTGGGCGGGCCACGAACACCGGGGAGCTGTTTTTT CASSQALGRATNTGELFF
- TRBJ2-6 many TRBV12-3/TRBV12-4 TGTGCCAGCGGTGGAGGGGCGCTGCCTGGGGCCAACGTCCTGACTTTC CASGGGALPGANVLTF
- TRBJ2-5 many TRBV12-2 TGTGCAAGTCGCTCCTTGGCCCAGGACAGGGGGCAGGAGACCCAGTACTTC CASRSLAQDRGQETQYF
- TRBJ2-3 - TRBV5-1 TGCGCCAGCAGGGGGACGGTAACCACAGATACGCAGTATTTT CASRGTVTTDTQYF
- TRBJ2-3 - TRBV6-1 TGTGCCAGCAGGCCGTCACTCTCGAGCACAGATACGCAGTATTTT CASRPSLSSTDTQYF
- TRBJ1-6 - TRBV7-6 TGTGCCAGCAGCTTACAGCCTCCTGGTAATAATTCACCCCTCCACTTT CASSLQPPGNNSPLHF
- TRBJ2-3 few TRBV6-4 TGTGCCAGCAGTGGGACTATCGGGGCAGATACGCAGTATTTT CASSGTIGADTQYF
- TRBJ2-3 few TRBV7-9 TGTGCCAGCAGTCTCCCGGGGAACACAGATACGCAGTATTTT CASSLPGNTDTQYF
- TRBJ2-1 - TRBV4-2 TGTGCCAGCAGCCAAGTGTCTAGCTGGTTCTTC CASSQVSSWFF
TRBD1 TRBJ1-6 few TRBV10-1 TGCGCCAGCAGCTGGGACAGAAATTCACCCCTCCACTTT CASSWDRNSPLHF
- TRBJ1-2 many TRBV12-3/TRBV12-4 TGTGCCAGTAGCCTCGTCAATGGCTACACCTTC CASSLVNGYTF
- TRBJ2-3 - TRBV6-5 TGTGCCAGCAGTTACGGGCAGGTTTGGACAGATACGCAGTATTTT CASSYGQVWTDTQYF
TRBD1 TRBJ2-7 - TRBV11-3 TGTGCCAGCAGCTTCCGACAGGGCGTTAACTACGAGCAGTACTTC CASSFRQGVNYEQYF
TRBD2 TRBJ2-3 - TRBV11-1 TGTGCCAGCAGCTTAGTCCGCGGGGGGCCCACAGATACGCAGTATTTT CASSLVRGGPTDTQYF
- TRBJ1-4 - TRBV6-1 TGTGCCAGCAGTGAAGAGGGGGGAGGAAAACTGTTTTTT CASSEEGGGKLFF
TRBD2 TRBJ2-5 - TRBV6-6 TGTGCCAGCAGTTACTCGGGGCAGCGGGGCCAAGAGACCCAGTACTTC CASSYSGQRGQETQYF
- TRBJ2-1 - TRBV4-3 TGCGCCAGCAGCCAAGATCTGGTGGGTGAGCAGTTCTTC CASSQDLVGEQFF
- TRBJ1-1 many TRBV7-9 TGTGCCAGCACCGTCGAGCGCCGAGGTGAAGCTTTCTTT CASTVERRGEAFF
- TRBJ1-4 - TRBV5-1 TGCGCCAGCAGCCGCCGTCCACAGGGTCAGGGAGAAAAACTGTTTTTT CASSRRPQGQGEKLFF
TRBD1 TRBJ1-2 - TRBV19 TGTGCCAGTGGGACAGGGGAAGGCTATGGCTACACCTTC CASGTGEGYGYTF
TRBD2 TRBJ2-5 few TRBV12-3/TRBV12-4 TGTGCCAGCAGTTTCGCTAGCGGGGGAGTAGAGACCCAGTACTTC CASSFASGGVETQYF
- TRBJ1-5 - TRBV19 TGTGCCAGTAGGTGGTCAGGTAATCAGCCCCAGCATTTT CASRWSGNQPQHF
TRBD1 TRBJ2-1 - TRBV6-5 TGTGCCAGCAGTTACCCCTCCGGGACAGGTGAAACCCCTTACAATGAGCAGTTCTTC CASSYPSGTGETPYNEQFF
- TRBJ2-2 few TRBV9 TGTGCCAGCAGCGTTGGGCCGGCTAGCGCGAACACCGGGGAGCTGTTTTTT CASSVGPASANTGELFF
- TRBJ2-5 few TRBV4-3 TGCGCCAGCAGCCAAGAGAAGGGCTGGGGAGAGACCCAGTACTTC CASSQEKGWGETQYF
- TRBJ2-1 few TRBV7-2 TGTGCCAGCAGCGAACAGGGCTATGAGCAGTTCTTC CASSEQGYEQFF
TRBD2 TRBJ2-5 few TRBV27 TGTGCCAGCAGTTCTCAGGGACTAGCGGGGGGGCTCGGAGAGACCCAGTACTTC CASSSQGLAGGLGETQYF
- TRBJ1-1 few TRBV2 TGTGCCAGCAGTGAAGAGGGACCACAAGCAGCTTTCTTT CASSEEGPQAAFF
- TRBJ2-5 few TRBV5-1 TGCGCCAGCAGCACGGGACGTACACAAGAGACCCAGTACTTC CASSTGRTQETQYF
TRBD1 TRBJ1-1 - TRBV5-1 TGCGCCAGCAGCGGAGGACAGGGATCATGGGACACTGAAGCTTTCTTT CASSGGQGSWDTEAFF
- TRBJ2-5 few TRBV7-3 TGTGCCAGCAGCTGGGGGGCCGGGGAGACCCAGTACTTC CASSWGAGETQYF
TRBD1 TRBJ1-2 few TRBV5-1 TGCGCCAGCAGCCCGTGGACAGGGGCTTATGGCTACACCTTC CASSPWTGAYGYTF
TRBD2 TRBJ2-1 few TRBV6-2/TRBV6-3 TGTGCCAGCAGCCTCCAAGGAGCGGGGAGGCTCTTC CASSLQGAGRLF
- TRBJ2-3 - TRBV18 TGTGCCAGCTCACCACCGAGTTTAGGAACAGATACGCAGTATTTT CASSPPSLGTDTQYF
TRBD1 TRBJ1-2 - TRBV30 TGTGCCTGGAGAGCCGGGACAGCACACTATGGCTACACCTTC CAWRAGTAHYGYTF
TRBD1 TRBJ2-7 few TRBV15 TGTGCCACCAGCGGAGGAGGGACAGGGGGCTCCCTACAGTACTTC CATSGGGTGGSLQYF
- TRBJ2-3 many TRBV29-1 TGCAGCGTTGGACGGGCCATTTACACAGATACGCAGTATTTT CSVGRAIYTDTQYF
- TRBJ1-2 few TRBV18 TGTGCCAGCTCCCGACACATCTATCCCTATGGCTACACCTTC CASSRHIYPYGYTF
- TRBJ1-1 - TRBV12-3/TRBV12-4 TGTGCCAGCAGTTTTCTACAGCTGAACACTGAAGCTTTCTTT CASSFLQLNTEAFF
- TRBJ2-3 few TRBV25-1 TGTGCCAGCAGTGATCGGCCTAGCACAGATACGCAGTTTTTT CASSDRPSTDTQFF
- TRBJ1-1 - TRBV4-2 TGTGCCAGCAGCCAATCAGCACGCCAGTCGACTTTCTTT CASSQSARQSTFF
- TRBJ1-4 - TRBV5-6 TGTGCCAGCAGCTTGGCTAGCGGGGAAAAACTGTTTTTT CASSLASGEKLFF
TRBD1 TRBJ2-1 - TRBV29-1 TGCAGCGGGTACAGGGGGTCCTACAATGAGCAGTTCTTC CSGYRGSYNEQFF
- TRBJ1-3 - TRBV7-8 TGTGCCAGCAGCCGTTTATTCTCTGGAAACACCATATATTTT CASSRLFSGNTIYF
- TRBJ2-5 - TRBV11-2 TGTGCCAGCAGCTCCCTCCACCGTGGAACCCAGTACTTC CASSSLHRGTQYF
TRBD2 TRBJ2-3 - TRBV7-8 TGTGCCTCAAGACTAGCGCCCCTTAGCACAGATACGCAGTATTTT CASRLAPLSTDTQYF
- TRBJ1-4 - TRBV15 TGTGCCACCAGCAGAGCAGAGGCGGCGGGTGAAAAACTGTTTTTT CATSRAEAAGEKLFF
- TRBJ2-1 - TRBV11-1 TGTGCCAGCAGCCGAAGGACCGGGACGAACAATGAGCAGTTCTTC CASSRRTGTNNEQFF
- TRBJ2-5 - TRBV15 TGTGCCACCAGCAGAGATCTAGTGGAGACCCAGTACTTC CATSRDLVETQYF
- TRBJ2-3 - TRBV20-1 TGCAGTGCTAGTCGCAGGATCGCGAACACAGATACGCAGTATTTT CSASRRIANTDTQYF
- TRBJ1-3 - TRBV5-1 TGCGCCAGCAGCCCAGACGGAGACCTGGGAAACACCATATATTTT CASSPDGDLGNTIYF
- TRBJ1-5 - TRBV28 TGTGCCATCCGCCGGGACGGCAATCAGCCCCAGCATTTT CAIRRDGNQPQHF
- TRBJ2-5 few TRBV15 TGTGCCACCACACAACAGGTCCAAGAGACCCAGTACTTC CATTQQVQETQYF
TRBD2 TRBJ2-1 few TRBV7-8 TGTGCCAGCAGCTTGGGGACTAGAGAGGACCGGCAGTTCTTC CASSLGTREDRQFF
- TRBJ2-3 - TRBV7-2 TGTGCCAGCACCCCTGGTCGCACAGATACGCAGTATTTT CASTPGRTDTQYF
TRBD1 TRBJ2-4 - TRBV7-2 TGTGCCAGCAGCTTTGGGACAGGGTGGATCCTGGCCAAAAACATTCAGTACTTC CASSFGTGWILAKNIQYF
TRBD2 TRBJ2-1 - TRBV4-1 TGCGCCAGCAGCCACCTCCGCCCGGGTAGCGGGGGGTCTGAGCAGTTCTTC CASSHLRPGSGGSEQFF